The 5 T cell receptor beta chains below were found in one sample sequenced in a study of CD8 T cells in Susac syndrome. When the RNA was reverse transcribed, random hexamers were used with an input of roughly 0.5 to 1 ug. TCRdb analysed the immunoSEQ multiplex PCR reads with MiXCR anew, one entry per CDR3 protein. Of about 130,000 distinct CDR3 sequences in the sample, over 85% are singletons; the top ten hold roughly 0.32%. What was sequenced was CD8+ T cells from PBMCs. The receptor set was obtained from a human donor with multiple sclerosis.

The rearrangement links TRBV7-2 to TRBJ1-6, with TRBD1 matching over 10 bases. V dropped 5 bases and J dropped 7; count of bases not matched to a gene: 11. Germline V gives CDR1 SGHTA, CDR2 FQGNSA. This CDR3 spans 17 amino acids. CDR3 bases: TGTGCCAGCAGCGCCCGACAGGGGGCGAGAAAAAATTCACCCCTCCACTTT. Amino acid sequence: CASSARQGARKNSPLHF.

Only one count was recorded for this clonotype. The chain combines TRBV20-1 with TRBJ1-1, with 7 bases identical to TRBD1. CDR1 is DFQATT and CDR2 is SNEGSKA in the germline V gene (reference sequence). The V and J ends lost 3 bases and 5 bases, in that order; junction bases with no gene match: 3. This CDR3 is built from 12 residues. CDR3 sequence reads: CSASPTGTEAFF. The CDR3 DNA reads TGCAGTGCTAGTCCGACAGGGACTGAAGCTTTCTTT.

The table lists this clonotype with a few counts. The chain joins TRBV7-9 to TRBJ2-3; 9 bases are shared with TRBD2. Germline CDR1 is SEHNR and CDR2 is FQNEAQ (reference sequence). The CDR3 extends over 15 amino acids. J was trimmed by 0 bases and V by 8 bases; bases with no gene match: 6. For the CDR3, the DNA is TGTGCCAGCGGCGGCACTAGCGGGAGCACAGATACGCAGTATTTT. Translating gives CASGGTSGSTDTQYF.

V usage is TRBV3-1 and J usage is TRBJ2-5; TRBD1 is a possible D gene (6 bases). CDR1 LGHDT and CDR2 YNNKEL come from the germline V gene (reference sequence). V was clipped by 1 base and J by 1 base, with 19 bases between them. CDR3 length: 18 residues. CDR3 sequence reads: CASSQATGLRPTQETQYF. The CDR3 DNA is TGTGCCAGCAGCCAAGCAACAGGGTTGCGACCTACCCAAGAGACCCAGTACTTC.

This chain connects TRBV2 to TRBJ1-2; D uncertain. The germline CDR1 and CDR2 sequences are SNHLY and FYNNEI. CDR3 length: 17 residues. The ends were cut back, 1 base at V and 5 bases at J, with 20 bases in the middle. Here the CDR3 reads CASSEGAGLEGFYGYTF. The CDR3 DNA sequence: TGTGCCAGCAGTGAAGGCGCGGGCCTTGAGGGCTTTTATGGCTACACCTTC.